The clone carrying this T cell receptor beta chain was observed a handful of times. The target antigen is unknown. These data belong to a study of blood T cells in healthy people across ages. Findings of the study overall: Long-lived donors exceeded aged donors in naive CD4+ cells and diversity. Leaving the PBMCs unsorted stopped any conclusive comparison of naive versus antigen-experienced cells.

In germline, CDR1 is MGHRA, CDR2 YSYEKL. The CDR3 covers 16 residues. J gave up 5 bases and V 0 bases, and 7 bases lay outside the gene matches. PCR was performed a second time for about 7 to 11 cycles using a sample-barcoded 5' primer and a J-beta primer mix. Each cDNA molecule received a tag from a template-switch adaptor that had 12 random nucleotides. Each sample provided no less than 2.5 million CDR3-containing paired-end reads. One entry per CDR3 protein results from TCRdb running MiXCR on the 5' RACE reads. The repertoire holds fewer than 1.5 million distinct CDR3 sequences, with about 43% as singletons.

The TCR sequence derives from a woman aged 18-35 years in good health. Sequenced sample: blood. The chain employs TRBV4-1 and TRBJ1-1, with TRBD1 matching over 9 bases. DNA for the CDR3: TGCGCCAGCAGCCAAGATGGGGGGACAGGGATAACTGAAGCTTTCTTT. Its translation: CASSQDGGTGITEAFF.